This TCR beta chain was identified in a study of T cells in Graves' hyperthyroidism and ophthalmopathy. Study overall: Pretreatment peripheral blood was obtained at initial diagnosis.

Amplified TCR beta CDR3 regions derived from RNA transcripts. The study used the HTBI primer set for a first-round RT-PCR of the TCR CDR3. One entry per CDR3 protein, called by TCRdb with MiXCR from the multiplex PCR reads. The sample consists of hundreds of thousands of distinct CDR3 sequences, approximately 40% of them appearing once. This clonotype was detected only once. Its target is not known. The study, taken as a whole, reports: Most clonotypes expanded in thyroid above 0.001 were likewise present in blood.

Every diagnosis used clinical symptoms, serum thyroxine and TRAb, thyroid ultrasound and orbital computed tomography. The CDR3 consists of 13 residues. The V gene lost 5 bases and the J gene lost 8 bases, with 15 bases spanning the gap. Germline loops: CDR1 ENHRY, CDR2 SYGVKD. The sequence came from a man aged 18 to 30 with Graves' hyperthyroidism. Sequencing input: blood. The chain recombines TRBV10-3 with TRBJ1-2; possibly TRBD1 for D (5 bases). CDR3 sequence reads: CAISPGGVGGYTF. CDR3 coding DNA: TGTGCCATCAGTCCAGGAGGGGTTGGGGGCTACACCTTC.